The TCR beta chain described here comes from a study of blood T cell repertoires in COVID-19. Looked up from germline, CDR1 is SGHTA and CDR2 is FQGNSA. Between the trimmed V and J ends, which lost 3 bases and 3 bases, there was a span of 15 bases. The CDR3 has 15 amino acids. This table comes from immunoSEQ multiplex PCR, and its TCRdb copy is limited to in-frame clones, with some not included. The table includes 65,000 to 75,000 clones, about 81% detected once. Source material: peripheral blood. The clonotype was recovered from a man older than 75 with acute or convalescent COVID-19. J is TRBJ2-7 and V is TRBV7-2, with D unclear. This chain's CDR3 is CASSFDMGLGYEQYF. Here the CDR3 DNA reads TGTGCCAGCAGCTTTGACATGGGTCTGGGCTACGAGCAGTACTTC.